Below are 10 T cell receptor beta chains sequenced from a single sample in a study of response to subunit inactivated influenza vaccine. TCRdb called the RT-PCR reads again in MiXCR, with one record for every CDR3 protein. The profile shows 650,000 to 800,000 distinct CDR3 sequences, approximately 15% of them singletons. The specimen was PBMCs from blood, collected less than 15 days before vaccination. The origin of the receptors is a man between 50 and 59 years old who received an inactivated influenza vaccine.

This clonotype was recorded at least ten times. The chain links TRBV24-1 to TRBJ2-1; 8 bases fit TRBD2. This CDR3 has 17 amino acids. The junction had 12 bases not matched to a gene; V was cut back by 4 bases and J by 5 bases. From germline, CDR1 is KGHDR and CDR2 SFDVKD. CDR3 sequence: CATSDPSRRGDHNEQFF. The CDR3 nucleotides are TGTGCCACCAGTGACCCGTCGAGGCGGGGGGACCACAATGAGCAGTTCTTC.

A remark on this clonotype: The junction departs from germline at one end; a sequencing error may be responsible. The rearrangement links TRBV29-1 to TRBJ2-1; TRBD1 agrees at 10 bases. Germline V CDR1 and CDR2: SQVTM, ANQGSEA. There are 15 residues in the CDR3. CDR3 DNA sequence: TGCAGCGGCCTCCGGGACAGGGGTCCCTACACTGAGCAGTTCTTC. This sequence encodes CSGLRDRGPYTEQFF.

As concerns this clonotype: The junction does not match germline at one end; this may be a read error. The V gene is TRBV6-5, the J gene TRBJ1-2; TRBD1 aligns across 7 bases. This CDR3 has 15 residues. The germline V gene encodes CDR1 MNHEY and CDR2 SVGAGI. CDR3 residues: CASSYATGAYYPSYF. The CDR3 DNA sequence: TGTGCCAGCAGTTACGCCACAGGGGCCTATTATCCATCATACTTC.

Only a few counts were recorded for this clonotype. CDR3 residues: CSGVGSEETQYF. CDR3 DNA: TGCAGCGGAGTGGGGAGCGAAGAGACCCAGTACTTC. The V call is TRBV29-1, the J call TRBJ2-5, with D possibly being TRBD2 (5 bases). The V gene's germline CDR1 is SQVTM and CDR2 ANQGSEA. Trimming took off 7 bases at V and 3 bases at J, with 12 bases between the two ends. The CDR3 has 12 residues.

In its sample, this clonotype was seen a few times. This CDR3 reads CASSFPLITYNEQFF. DNA for the CDR3: TGTGCCAGCAGCTTCCCCCTGATCACCTACAATGAGCAGTTCTTC. The chain links TRBV7-9 to TRBJ2-1; D ambiguous. The CDR3 covers 15 residues. The germline V gene has CDR1 SEHNR and CDR2 FQNEAQ (reference sequence). The V end lost 3 bases, the J end lost 2 bases, and 11 bases lay between the germline ends. Full variable domain (rest looked up from reference TRBV7-9 and TRBJ2-1): DTGVSQNPRHKITKRGQNVTFRCDPISEHNRLYWYRQTLGQGPEFLTYFQNEAQLEKSRLLSDRFSAERPKGSFSTLEIQRTEQGDSAMYLCASSFPLITYNEQFFGPGTRLTVL.

V and J are TRBV28 and TRBJ2-3; the match to TRBD2 covers 13 bases. V shed 6 bases and J 6 bases; nucleotides not matched to a gene: 9. The CDR3 extends over 16 amino acids. CDR1 and CDR2 from the germline V gene are MDHEN and SYDVKM. The CDR3 DNA reads as TGTGCCAGCAGCCGGGGGCTACTAGCGGGAGGGGATACGCAGTATTTT. As protein: CASSRGLLAGGDTQYF. Based on the CDR3 plus reference TRBV28 and TRBJ2-3, the full variable domain is DVKVTQSSRYLVKRTGEKVFLECVQDMDHENMFWYRQDPGLGLRLIYFSYDVKMKEKGDIPEGYSVSREKKERFSLILESASTNQTSMYLCASSRGLLAGGDTQYFGPGTRLTVL.

This chain links TRBV4-2 with TRBJ1-5; 7 bases are a match to TRBD1. This CDR3 has 16 amino acids. Germline V gene data show CDR1 as LGHNA and CDR2 as YNFKEQ. Germline trimming cut 0 bases from V and 4 bases from J; bases unmatched to any gene: 6. The CDR3, as DNA: TGTGCCAGCAGCCAAGAGGGGACAGTCTTTAATCAGCCCCAGCATTTT. It yields the protein CASSQEGTVFNQPQHF.

This clonotype was observed at least ten times. The V and J genes are TRBV9 and TRBJ2-3, with 11 bases identical to TRBD2. The CDR3 sequence is 17 residues long. V shed 3 bases and J 2 bases; nucleotides not matched to a gene: 8. CDR1 and CDR2 from the germline V gene are SGDLS and YYNGEE. The CDR3 protein is CASSASGTSGNTDTQYF. DNA of the CDR3: TGTGCCAGCAGCGCCTCCGGGACTAGCGGAAACACAGATACGCAGTATTTT. The full variable domain, rest sourced from reference TRBV9 and TRBJ2-3, is DSGVTQTPKHLITATGQRVTLRCSPRSGDLSVYWYQQSLDQGLQFLIQYYNGEERAKGNILERFSAQQFPDLHSELNLSSLELGDSALYFCASSASGTSGNTDTQYFGPGTRLTVL.

This clonotype was observed many times. This chain links TRBV7-6 with TRBJ2-7, with D tentatively TRBD2 (6 bases). This CDR3 is built from 14 residues. The V end lost 0 bases, the J end lost 4 bases, and 10 bases lay between the germline ends. Germline CDR1 reads SGHVS; CDR2 reads FNYEAQ. The CDR3 DNA reads as TGTGCCAGCAGCTTAGCCCTTGGGGGGTACGAGCAGTACTTC. Translation gives CASSLALGGYEQYF.

The V and J genes are TRBV20-1 and TRBJ2-7, with 10 nucleotides matching TRBD2. V was clipped by 0 bases and J by 5 bases; unmatched bases: 10. This CDR3 region has 16 residues. CDR1 is DFQATT, CDR2 SNEGSKA, per germline (reference sequence). The CDR3 DNA reads TGCAGTGCTAGAGATCTCCTAGCGGGAGTGGGAGACGAGCAGTACTTC. It yields the protein CSARDLLAGVGDEQYF.